The next 11 T cell receptor beta chains were all read from a single sample in a study of cytomegalovirus exposure and HLA in healthy donors. Both 60 Vbeta primers and 13 Jbeta primers went into the PCR. TCRdb's copy holds only in-frame clones and misses some; the assay was immunoSEQ multiplex PCR. Of 130,000 or so clones listed, roughly 71% were seen once; the top ten hold around 1.3%. The sample was PBMCs. These receptors came from a woman aged 40 to 55 in good health and CMV-seronegative.

This clone was seen a handful of times. The chain uses TRBV15 and TRBJ1-6; D gene unclear. CDR1 and CDR2 from the germline V gene are LNHNV and YYDKDF (reference sequence). The CDR3 runs to 14 residues. V lost 3 bases, J lost 6 bases, and 9 bases lay in between. CDR3 amino acids: CATSSARFNSPLHF. Written as DNA, the CDR3 is TGTGCCACCAGCAGTGCACGGTTTAATTCACCCCTCCACTTT. The full variable domain, its missing parts supplied by reference TRBV15 and TRBJ1-6, is DAMVIQNPRYQVTQFGKPVTLSCSQTLNHNVMYWYQQKSSQAPKLLFHYYDKDFNNEADTPDNFQSRRPNTSFCFLDIRSPGLGDTAMYLCATSSARFNSPLHFGNGTRLTVT.

The chain uses TRBV10-3 and TRBJ1-1; perhaps TRBD1 as D (5 bases). The CDR3 runs 11 residues. Germline CDR1 reads ENHRY; CDR2 reads SYGVKD. Trimming cost V 6 bases and J 8 bases, with 10 bases left between them. The CDR3 here is CAIRGAKEAFF. The DNA for the CDR3 is TGTGCCATCAGAGGGGCAAAAGAAGCTTTCTTT.

The rearrangement links TRBV2 to TRBJ1-4, with TRBD1 matching 7 bases. CDR3 size: 15 residues. CDR1 and CDR2 (germline): SNHLY, FYNNEI. V gave up 6 bases and J gave up 0 bases; unmatched junction bases: 4. The DNA for the CDR3 is TGTGCCAGCAGACAGGGGCGGGCAACTAATGAAAAACTGTTTTTT. Protein sequence: CASRQGRATNEKLFF.

V gene TRBV4-3 combines with J gene TRBJ2-7; 9 bases match TRBD2. The ends lost 4 bases at V and 3 bases at J; junction bases unmatched: 19. This CDR3 spans 19 amino acids. Germline values: CDR1 LGHNA, CDR2 YSLEER. CDR3 in amino acids: CASSRRVASSSGEVYEQYF. The CDR3 DNA reads as TGCGCCAGCAGCCGACGTGTCGCCTCGTCTAGCGGGGAGGTCTACGAGCAGTACTTC.

The CDR3 sequence is CAWRYTGGRKGYTF. CDR3 nucleotide sequence: TGTGCCTGGAGGTATACAGGGGGCAGAAAAGGCTACACCTTC. The rearrangement links TRBV30 to TRBJ1-2; 9 nucleotides line up with TRBD1. The germline CDR1 and CDR2 sequences are GTSNPN and SVGIG (reference sequence). The CDR3 has 14 amino acids. J was trimmed by 8 bases and V by 3 bases; bases with no gene match: 10.

This chain connects TRBV7-2 to TRBJ2-7; TRBD1 aligns across 7 bases. The CDR3 covers 14 residues. The germline gives CDR1 SGHTA, CDR2 FQGNSA. The V gene end was trimmed by 3 bases and the J gene end by 3 bases; junction bases not matched to a gene: 5. The CDR3 loop reads CASSFAGTDYEQYF. The CDR3 DNA reads TGTGCCAGCAGCTTCGCCGGGACAGACTACGAGCAGTACTTC.

This clone is a singleton in its sample. This chain uses TRBV5-1 with TRBJ1-1; TRBD1 matches at 8 bases. In germline, CDR1 is SGHRS, CDR2 YFSETQ. CDR3 length: 17 residues. Germline trimming cut 2 bases from V and 0 bases from J; bases unmatched to any gene: 9. In nucleotides, the CDR3 is TGCGCCAGCAGCTTATATGGACAGGGTACTTTGAACACTGAAGCTTTCTTT. Amino acids: CASSLYGQGTLNTEAFF.

The chain is built from TRBV19 and TRBJ1-5; 9 bases map to TRBD1. V shed 5 bases, J shed 5 bases, and the junction held 10 bases outside the gene matches. Germline CDR1 reads LNHDA; CDR2 reads SQIVND (reference sequence). The CDR3 spans 16 residues. CDR3 DNA: TGTGCCAGTAGTGCCTCCGGGACAGGGATTCATCAGCCCCAGCATTTT. This codes for CASSASGTGIHQPQHF.

The chain links TRBV28 to TRBJ1-4; D is uncertain. Germline lookup yields CDR1 MDHEN and CDR2 SYDVKM. V was clipped by 5 bases and J by 6 bases, with 16 bases between them. This CDR3 is 15 amino acids long. CDR3 nucleotides: TGTGCCAGCAGTGAGGGCGGAAAAGAGGATGAAAAACTGTTTTTT. Amino acids: CASSEGGKEDEKLFF.

CDR3: CASSLDRMNTEAFF. For the CDR3, the DNA is TGTGCCAGCAGCCTGGACAGGATGAACACTGAAGCTTTCTTT. The rearrangement joins TRBV13 to TRBJ1-1, with 7 bases that match TRBD1. The germline CDR1 and CDR2 sequences are PRHDT and FYEKMQ (reference sequence). CDR3 length equals 14 residues. The trim removed 5 bases at V and 0 bases at J, leaving 3 bases unmatched.

The sample holds one count of this clone. The V gene is TRBV11-1, the J gene TRBJ1-1; the D gene is possibly TRBD1 (5 bases). The CDR3 sequence is 14 residues long. Germline V gene sequence: CDR1 SGHAT, CDR2 FQDESV (reference sequence). Trimming pared 1 base from V and 4 bases from J, leaving 10 bases between. CDR3 protein: CASSLGRGGTEAFF. Written as DNA, the CDR3 is TGTGCCAGCAGCTTAGGAAGGGGAGGCACTGAAGCTTTCTTT.